The TCR beta chain under discussion was sequenced for a study of Graves' ophthalmopathy and Graves' hyperthyroidism. Whole-study context: If no ophthalmopathy appeared within 18 months of follow-up, hyperthyroidism was termed stable.

Germline V gene data show CDR1 as SNHLY and CDR2 as FYNNEI. The CDR3 length is 15 residues. V was clipped by 5 bases and J by 6 bases; unmatched bases: 12. Findings and caveats of the study: Appearing in blood as well were most expanded thyroid clonotypes above 0.001 frequency. The model predicted progression of ophthalmopathy with a sensitivity of 70% to 71%, and its specificity was roughly 77%.

This clonotype turned up a few times. As yet, its antigen is unknown. RNA transcripts provided the template for amplifying TCR beta CDR3 regions. HTBI primers were used in a first-round RT-PCR, which preceded a second-round multiplex PCR. MiXCR was run by TCRdb on the multiplex PCR reads, yielding one entry per CDR3 protein. The sample lists 450,000 to 600,000 distinct CDR3 sequences, approximately 37% occurring once. Sample: peripheral blood or thyroid tissue (not recorded which). The TCR sequence derives from an adult man with Graves' hyperthyroidism. The chain recombines TRBV2 with TRBJ1-2; the match to TRBD1 covers 7 bases. CDR3 sequence: CASSLVLGTANGYTF. CDR3 DNA: TGTGCCAGCAGTTTAGTCTTGGGGACAGCAAATGGCTACACCTTC. The variable domain in full, completed from reference TRBV2 and TRBJ1-2, reads EPEVTQTPSHQVTQMGQEVILRCVPISNHLYFYWYRQILGQKVEFLVSFYNNEISEKSEIFDDQFSVERPDGSNFTLKIRSTKLEDSAMYFCASSLVLGTANGYTFGSGTRLTVV.